Shown below are 32 T cell receptor beta chains from a single sample sequenced in a study of blood T cell repertoires in COVID-19. Sequencing used immunoSEQ multiplex PCR; TCRdb keeps in-frame clones, though not all of them. The sample lists 200,000 to 250,000 clones; about nine tenths were seen once. Sequenced sample: peripheral blood. The receptors originated from a man younger than 45 who had recovered from COVID-19.

The chain employs TRBV18 and TRBJ1-6; D gene ambiguous. The V and J ends lost 2 bases and 15 bases respectively, with 20 bases between them. Germline V gives CDR1 KGHSH, CDR2 LQKENI. This CDR3 contains 15 residues. The CDR3 DNA sequence: TGTGCCAGCTCACCAGAGAGTGCTCCTAATTTTGGCCTCCACTTT. It codes for CASSPESAPNFGLHF.

The genes are TRBV6-2 or TRBV6-3 and TRBJ2-4; D perhaps matches TRBD2 (6 bases). The length of the CDR3 is 20 residues. Trimming left V 0 bases short and J 0 bases short, with 21 bases between. The V gene's germline CDR1 is MNHEY and CDR2 SVGEGT. The chain's CDR3 is CASSYSGLAPWELAKNIQYF. DNA for the CDR3: TGTGCCAGCAGTTACTCTGGGCTAGCGCCGTGGGAATTAGCCAAAAACATTCAGTACTTC.

This clone was observed a single time. The genes are TRBV7-2 and TRBJ2-7; the D gene is possibly TRBD2 (5 bases). Germline CDR1 is SGHTA and CDR2 is FQGNSA. V gave up 3 bases and J gave up 1 base, with 10 bases separating them. CDR3 length: 14 amino acids. CDR3 sequence reads: CASSFSPGSYEQYF. CDR3 nucleotides: TGTGCCAGCAGCTTCTCTCCGGGGTCCTACGAGCAGTACTTC.

The chain recombines TRBV12-3 or TRBV12-4 with TRBJ1-1; D is undetermined. Between the trimmed V and J ends, which lost 6 bases and 0 bases, there was a span of 8 bases. The CDR3 is made up of 13 amino acids. CDR3 amino acids: CASSRNMNTEAFF. CDR3 nucleotide sequence: TGTGCCAGCAGCCGTAATATGAACACTGAAGCTTTCTTT.

The rearrangement uses TRBV6-7 and TRBJ1-6; possibly TRBD1 for D (5 bases). TRBV6-7 is an ORF for which the function is uncertain. V gave up 4 bases and J gave up 10 bases, with 14 bases separating them. The CDR3 covers 14 residues. CDR3 sequence reads: CASSSPDSCSPLHF. The CDR3 bases are TGTGCCAGCAGTTCCCCAGACAGTTGCTCACCCCTCCACTTT.

The chain combines TRBV4-1 with TRBJ2-1; TRBD2 aligns across 12 bases. V shed 1 base, J shed 6 bases, and the junction held 10 bases outside the gene matches. CDR3 length equals 18 residues. Germline lookup yields CDR1 MGHRA and CDR2 YSYEKL. CDR3 coding DNA: TGCGCCAGCAGCCAAGGTGGGAGAGGACTAGCGGGGTTCAATGAGCAGTTCTTC. Amino acid sequence: CASSQGGRGLAGFNEQFF.

The V and J genes are TRBV6-4 and TRBJ2-1; TRBD2 matches 7 bases. The CDR3 covers 17 residues. Germline V CDR1 and CDR2: MRHNA, SNTAGT. J lost 6 bases, V lost 0 bases, and 11 bases had no gene match. The CDR3 region has the DNA TGTGCCAGCAGTGACTCGGCTAGCGGATTCGGGGGCAATGAGCAGTTCTTC. Translation gives CASSDSASGFGGNEQFF.

V gene TRBV3-1 (or the pseudogene TRBV3-2) combines with J gene TRBJ2-1; TRBD2 matches at 11 bases. CDR1 is LGHDT, CDR2 YNNKEL, per germline (reference sequence). V gave up 6 bases and J gave up 3 bases; unmatched junction bases: 4. This CDR3 region has 15 residues. In DNA, the CDR3 is TGTGCCAGCAGTTTCGGGACTAGCGGCTACAATGAGCAGTTCTTC. Protein sequence: CASSFGTSGYNEQFF.

The chain carries TRBV4-1 and TRBJ1-5; D is possibly TRBD1 (6 bases). This CDR3 comprises 16 residues. Germline CDR1 MGHRA, CDR2 YSYEKL. V was shortened by 2 bases and J by 1 base, with 12 bases between the two germline ends. CDR3 nucleotides: TGCGCCAGCAGCCAATGGTCCACAGGGAGCAATCAGCCCCAGCATTTT. Its translation is CASSQWSTGSNQPQHF.

The chain has TRBV24-1 and TRBJ1-2; TRBD1 matches 7 bases. J gave up 4 bases and V 3 bases, and 16 bases lay outside the gene matches. This CDR3 is built from 18 residues. CDR1 is KGHDR, CDR2 SFDVKD, per germline. Here the CDR3 DNA reads TGTGCCACCAGTGATCTAGGTTTAAGGCAGGGGGTGATCTATGGCTACACCTTC. This gives the protein CATSDLGLRQGVIYGYTF.

The chain joins TRBV27 to TRBJ1-6, with TRBD1 matching over 10 bases. The CDR3 runs to 18 residues. The germline V gene has CDR1 MNHEY and CDR2 SMNVEV (reference sequence). Trimming removed 8 bases from V and 5 bases from J; junction bases left unmatched: 15. In DNA, the CDR3 is TGTGCCAGCTCCCGGGACAGGGGTCCGCCCCCTCATAATTCACCCCTCCACTTT. Translated, it gives CASSRDRGPPPHNSPLHF.

This sequence joins TRBV6-5 and TRBJ1-2, with unresolved D. The CDR3 sequence is 13 residues long. Per the germline V gene, CDR1 is MNHEY and CDR2 is SVGAGI. The V and J ends lost 0 bases and 2 bases respectively, with 4 bases between them. CDR3 DNA: TGTGCCAGCAGTTACTCCGGGAACTATGGCTACACCTTC. This gives the protein CASSYSGNYGYTF.

V and J are TRBV5-4 and TRBJ1-4, with D possibly matching TRBD1 (6 bases). CDR1 and CDR2 (germline): SGHNT, YYREEE (reference sequence). V was clipped by 2 bases and J by 2 bases, with 10 bases between them. This CDR3 region has 15 residues. This CDR3 reads CASSLTGLTNEKLFF. CDR3 DNA: TGTGCCAGCAGCTTAACAGGGCTCACTAATGAAAAACTGTTTTTT.

V gene TRBV5-1 combines with J gene TRBJ1-1, with 8 bases that match TRBD1. The V and J ends lost 2 bases and 5 bases, in that order; junction bases with no gene match: 5. Germline CDR1 is SGHRS and CDR2 is YFSETQ. The CDR3 totals 14 residues. Written as DNA, the CDR3 is TGCGCCAGCAGCTTCGGACAGGGTATAACTGAAGCTTTCTTT. This encodes CASSFGQGITEAFF.

This rearrangement joins TRBV6-5 to TRBJ1-1, with TRBD1 matching 7 bases. Germline V lookup: CDR1 MNHEY, CDR2 SVGAGI. V lost 7 bases to trimming and J lost 2 bases; unmatched junction nucleotides: 10. This CDR3 region has 15 residues. The CDR3 spells CASIRQGWENTEAFF. In DNA, the CDR3 is TGTGCCAGCATAAGACAGGGTTGGGAAAACACTGAAGCTTTCTTT.

V usage is TRBV19 and J usage is TRBJ1-4; 7 bases align to TRBD1. V lost 6 bases to trimming and J lost 11 bases; unmatched junction nucleotides: 3. Germline V gene data show CDR1 as LNHDA and CDR2 as SQIVND (reference sequence). The CDR3 has 11 residues. The DNA for the CDR3 is TGTGCCAGTAGAGACAGGGACAAACTGTTTTTT. Protein: CASRDRDKLFF.

The chain couples TRBV5-1 to TRBJ2-7; D call uncertain. The CDR3 loop spans 12 amino acids. Germline CDR1 SGHRS, CDR2 YFSETQ. V was trimmed by 1 base and J by 7 bases, leaving 9 bases between them. The CDR3 bases are TGCGCCAGCAGCTTGAATCGCGGTGAGCAGTACTTC. Translation: CASSLNRGEQYF.

V and J are TRBV19 and TRBJ1-2; D might be TRBD1 (6 bases). V dropped 3 bases and J dropped 8 bases, with 13 bases sitting between them. Looked up from germline, CDR1 is LNHDA and CDR2 is SQIVND (reference sequence). The CDR3 runs to 13 residues. The CDR3 here is CASSITGKGGYTF. CDR3 DNA sequence: TGTGCCAGTAGTATTACAGGGAAAGGGGGCTACACCTTC.

The rearrangement links TRBV27 to TRBJ2-5, with TRBD1 identical over 8 bases. The CDR3 length is 14 residues. Looked up from germline, CDR1 is MNHEY and CDR2 is SMNVEV (reference sequence). V was clipped by 4 bases and J by 4 bases; unmatched bases: 5. CDR3 loop: CASSWRTGRETQYF. The DNA of the CDR3 is TGTGCCAGCAGTTGGAGGACAGGGAGAGAGACCCAGTACTTC.

This clone was observed once. The junction differs from germline at one of its ends, possibly a read error. The rearrangement links TRBV5-1 to TRBJ1-2, with 7 bases aligning to TRBD1. CDR3 length: 13 residues. The V gene's germline CDR1 is SGHRS and CDR2 YFSETQ. Here the CDR3 DNA reads TGCGCCAGCAGTTTGGACAGGTACTATGGCTACACCTTC. It is translated as CASSLDRYYGYTF.

This chain connects TRBV6-5 to TRBJ2-5, with TRBD2 matching over 9 bases. The V gene's germline CDR1 is MNHEY and CDR2 SVGAGI. The CDR3 covers 14 residues. The V and J ends lost 6 bases and 5 bases, in that order; junction bases with no gene match: 7. CDR3 residues: CASRISGGYETQYF. CDR3 nucleotide sequence: TGTGCCAGCAGGATTAGCGGGGGTTATGAGACCCAGTACTTC.

This clone was picked up a small number of times. The chain has TRBV5-5 and TRBJ2-5; TRBD2 aligns across 12 bases. V lost 5 bases and J lost 7; bases outside the gene matches: 9. The germline V gene has CDR1 SGHKS and CDR2 YYEKEE (reference sequence). CDR3 length: 15 amino acids. The CDR3 DNA sequence: TGTGCCAGCAGTTTAGGACTAGCGGGGTCGGGGACCCAGTACTTC. This codes for CASSLGLAGSGTQYF.

The V gene is TRBV7-6, the J gene TRBJ2-7; D possibly corresponds to TRBD2 (6 bases). Germline V gene data show CDR1 as SGHVS and CDR2 as FNYEAQ. Trimming stripped 5 bases from V and 6 bases from J, with 20 bases between. The CDR3 runs to 15 residues. CDR3 protein: CASSPTRRGDCEQYF. CDR3 DNA sequence: TGTGCCAGCAGCCCGACACGACGCGGGGACTGCGAGCAGTACTTC.

The chain links TRBV19 to TRBJ1-5; D uncertain. This CDR3 has 14 residues. CDR1 and CDR2 from the germline V gene are LNHDA and SQIVND (reference sequence). Trimming shortened V by 2 bases and J by 3 bases, and 8 bases separated the two germline ends. CDR3 DNA sequence: TGTGCCAGTAGTATAACCAGTTTCAATCAGCCCCAGCATTTT. It codes for CASSITSFNQPQHF.

J is TRBJ2-1 and V is TRBV3-1 (or the pseudogene TRBV3-2); D is possibly TRBD2 (5 bases). This CDR3 spans 15 amino acids. Germline loops: CDR1 LGHDT, CDR2 YNNKEL (reference sequence). Trimming left V 1 base short and J 7 bases short, with 14 bases between. Written as DNA, the CDR3 is TGTGCCAGCAGCCAAGGGCGCCGGGGTCAGAATGAGCAGTTCTTC. This translates into CASSQGRRGQNEQFF.

The chain is built from TRBV27 and TRBJ2-2; 9 bases align to TRBD1. V lost 7 bases to trimming and J lost 8 bases; unmatched junction nucleotides: 2. The germline V gene encodes CDR1 MNHEY and CDR2 SMNVEV (reference sequence). The CDR3 runs 12 residues. This CDR3 is CASTGTGGELFF. The CDR3 DNA follows: TGTGCCAGCACGGGGACAGGGGGGGAGCTGTTTTTT.

The rearrangement links TRBV14 to TRBJ1-6; no reliable D call. This CDR3 is built from 13 residues. Germline V gives CDR1 SGHDN, CDR2 FVKESK. V shed 4 bases and J shed 10 bases, with 11 bases lying between them. CDR3 DNA sequence: TGTGCCAGCAGCCCTGACGGGTACTCACCCCTCCACTTT. Its protein is CASSPDGYSPLHF.

This sequence joins TRBV3-1 (or the pseudogene TRBV3-2) and TRBJ1-2; 7 bases agree with TRBD1. With 6 bases clipped from V and 7 bases from J, the junction kept 5 bases outside the gene matches. The CDR3 length is 12 residues. Per germline, CDR1 LGHDT and CDR2 YNNKEL (reference sequence). CDR3 in amino acids: CASRHRGGGYTF. The CDR3 DNA reads as TGTGCCAGCAGGCACAGGGGTGGTGGCTACACCTTC.

The V and J genes are TRBV11-3 and TRBJ2-2; D uncertain. This CDR3 is 14 amino acids long. Germline CDR1 and CDR2: SGHNT and YENEEA. V was clipped by 5 bases and J by 4 bases, with 11 bases between them. CDR3 in DNA: TGTGCCAGCAGCCTTAATACCGGCACCGGGGAGCTGTTTTTT. Translated, it gives CASSLNTGTGELFF.

The chain links TRBV24-1 to TRBJ1-2, with a possible D match to TRBD1 (6 bases). CDR3 length: 11 amino acids. Germline V gives CDR1 KGHDR, CDR2 SFDVKD. The V end lost 10 bases, the J end lost 4 bases, and 9 bases lay between the germline ends. As DNA, the CDR3 is TGTGCCACACAGGGATCCTATGGCTACACCTTC. The encoded protein is CATQGSYGYTF.

V gene TRBV10-3 combines with J gene TRBJ2-5, with a weak D call TRBD2 (5 bases). Trimming removed 4 bases at V and 5 bases at J, with 5 bases between. The CDR3 is 11 amino acids. From germline, CDR1 is ENHRY and CDR2 SYGVKD. This CDR3 reads CAISVAETQYF. In nucleotides, the CDR3 is TGTGCCATCAGTGTAGCGGAGACCCAGTACTTC.

This chain links TRBV5-1 with TRBJ2-3; D is ambiguous. V was trimmed by 4 bases and J by 4 bases, leaving 13 bases between them. There are 14 residues in the CDR3. Germline V gives CDR1 SGHRS, CDR2 YFSETQ. Here the CDR3 DNA reads TGCGCCAGCAGCGCCTCGAGGTTGGCAGATACGCAGTATTTT. This sequence encodes CASSASRLADTQYF.